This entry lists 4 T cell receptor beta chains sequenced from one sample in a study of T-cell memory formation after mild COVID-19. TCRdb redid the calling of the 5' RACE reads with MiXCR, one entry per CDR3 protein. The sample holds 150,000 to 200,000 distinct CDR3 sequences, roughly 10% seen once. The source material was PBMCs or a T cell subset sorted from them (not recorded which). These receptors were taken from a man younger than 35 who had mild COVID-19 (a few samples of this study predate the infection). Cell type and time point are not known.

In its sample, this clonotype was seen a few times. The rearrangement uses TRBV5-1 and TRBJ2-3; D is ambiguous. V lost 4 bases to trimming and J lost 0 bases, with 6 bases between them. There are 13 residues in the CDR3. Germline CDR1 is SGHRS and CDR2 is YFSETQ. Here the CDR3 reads CASSMGSTDTQYF. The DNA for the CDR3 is TGCGCCAGCAGCATGGGGAGCACAGATACGCAGTATTTT.

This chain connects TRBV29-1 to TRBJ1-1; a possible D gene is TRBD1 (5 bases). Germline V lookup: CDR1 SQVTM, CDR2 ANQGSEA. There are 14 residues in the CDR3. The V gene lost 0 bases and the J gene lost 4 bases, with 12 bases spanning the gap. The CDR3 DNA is TGCAGCGTTGAAGACGGGATCCAGGGCACTGAAGCTTTCTTT. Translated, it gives CSVEDGIQGTEAFF.

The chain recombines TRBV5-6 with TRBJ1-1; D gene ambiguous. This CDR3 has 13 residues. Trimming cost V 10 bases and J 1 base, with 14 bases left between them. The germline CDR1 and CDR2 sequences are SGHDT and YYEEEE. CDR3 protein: CAASTQPNTEAFF. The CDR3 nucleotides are TGTGCCGCCAGTACACAGCCGAACACTGAAGCTTTCTTT. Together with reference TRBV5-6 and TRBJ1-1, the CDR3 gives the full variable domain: DAGVTQSPTHLIKTRGQQVTLRCSPKSGHDTVSWYQQALGQGPQFIFQYYEEEERQRGNFPDRFSGHQFPNYSSELNVNALLLGDSALYLCAASTQPNTEAFFGQGTRLTVV.

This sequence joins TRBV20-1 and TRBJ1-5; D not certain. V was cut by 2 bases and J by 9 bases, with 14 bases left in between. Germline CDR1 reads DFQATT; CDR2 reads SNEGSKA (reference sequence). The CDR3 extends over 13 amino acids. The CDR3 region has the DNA TGCAGTGCTAGACCGACCTACGGTGGGCCCCAGCATTTT. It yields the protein CSARPTYGGPQHF.